This TCR beta chain stems from a study of blood T cells in healthy people across ages (dated by TCRdb to 2013 to 2016). In terms of the full investigation: In model experiments, roughly one uniquely barcoded TCR beta cDNA molecule per two T cells was captured by template switching. The study measured age-related changes in TCR beta repertoire diversity using deep sequencing normalized with unique cDNA molecular identifiers. Four age groups were formed from the donors: young (average about 17 years), middle-aged (just under 40), aged (about 62) and long-lived (more than 75). To avoid experimental bias, donors of different ages were distributed randomly across sequencing lanes. Using the same blood draw, the study looked at two additional independent replicas of 1 million unique cDNA reads for two donors, one aged 18 to 30 and the other aged 80 or older. The paper as a whole reports these results and caveats: Observed TCR beta diversity correlated strongly with the percentage of naive T cells measured by flow cytometry. Compared with the aged group, the long-lived group had more naive CD4+ T cells, fewer expanded clones and increased TCR diversity, suggesting age selection. Total diversity estimates from one million sequenced T cells were considered lower bounds and underestimates. Since profiling was done on bulk unsorted PBMCs, naive and antigen-experienced compartments could not be conclusively compared. As age increased, observed TCR beta diversity per million T cells dropped in a roughly linear way, and a significant reduction was already evident by age about 40. The CMV infection status of donors was not known, potentially confounding age-related changes in expanded clonotypes.

Systemically healthy Caucasian individuals from Russia, 39 in total and aged about 6 to 95 years, were included as donors. Each donor gave about 11 milliliters of peripheral blood, drawn into EDTA-treated Vacutainer tubes. Ficoll-Paque density-gradient centrifugation was used to isolate PBMCs, with at least 7 million per sample. Trizol reagent was used to extract total RNA from PBMCs, with at least 6 micrograms per sample. For every donor, an aliquot of PBMCs went through flow cytometry to measure the percentages of naive CD45RAhigh/CD27high T cells. This clonotype was found many times. No cognate antigen has been identified for it. No clone much larger than this one lies a single base away; base qualities are absent. The germline V gene gives CDR1 as MDHEN and CDR2 as SYDVKM. Including the terminal cysteine and phenylalanine, the CDR3 comprises 15 residues. CDR3 DNA only is kept here, 45 bases in frame from base 1. Trimming leaves V shorter by 5 bases and J shorter by 1 base, with the junction holding 1 base beyond the gene matches.

Receptors were amplified or captured by 5' RACE. Sequencing took place on an Illumina HiSeq 2500. A second PCR of about 7 to 12 cycles was performed with a sample-barcoded 5' primer and a J-beta primer mix. Each TCR beta cDNA molecule received a unique molecular identifier from a template-switch 5' adaptor carrying 12 random nucleotides. Each sample yielded at least 3 million CDR3-containing paired-end reads. All of the RNA was converted into first-strand cDNA using the Mint cDNA synthesis kit, with a TRBC-specific oligonucleotide serving as the primer. Following uracil-DNA glycosylase treatment, a first 18-cycle PCR with universal primers M1SS and BC2_uni_R was performed on all cDNA. Concerning the study's data processing: Each sample was normalized by randomly selecting 1 million high-quality reads, each carrying a distinct molecular identifier. Reads with shared molecular identifiers were discarded instead of being binned into consensus sequences. MiTCR, set to a Q25 quality threshold and the strictest error-elimination algorithm, was used for CDR3 identification, clonotype clustering and error correction. A nonparametric unseen species model using Euler transformation provided a lower-bound estimate of total TCR beta diversity. Using fastp trimming at Q25 and MiXCR clonotype assembly, TCRdb reanalyzed the public sequencing data and kept in-frame beta chains. Each entry merges the rows of one CDR3 protein and shows their most common DNA and genes. Here the V and J calls rest on TCRdb's processing, not on the authors' analysis. A total of about 690,000 distinct CDR3 sequences appear in this sample, over 40% of them only once. The leading ten clones occupy about 32% of the sample.

Sample: blood. The chain is assembled from TRBV28 and TRBJ2-7; 14 nucleotides in the junction match TRBD2. The clonotype originates from a man older than 75 in good health. The CDR3 region reads CASSGTSGGSYEQYF. The nucleotide sequence is given as TGTGCCAGCAGTGGGACTAGCGGGGGATCCTACGAGCAGTACTTC.